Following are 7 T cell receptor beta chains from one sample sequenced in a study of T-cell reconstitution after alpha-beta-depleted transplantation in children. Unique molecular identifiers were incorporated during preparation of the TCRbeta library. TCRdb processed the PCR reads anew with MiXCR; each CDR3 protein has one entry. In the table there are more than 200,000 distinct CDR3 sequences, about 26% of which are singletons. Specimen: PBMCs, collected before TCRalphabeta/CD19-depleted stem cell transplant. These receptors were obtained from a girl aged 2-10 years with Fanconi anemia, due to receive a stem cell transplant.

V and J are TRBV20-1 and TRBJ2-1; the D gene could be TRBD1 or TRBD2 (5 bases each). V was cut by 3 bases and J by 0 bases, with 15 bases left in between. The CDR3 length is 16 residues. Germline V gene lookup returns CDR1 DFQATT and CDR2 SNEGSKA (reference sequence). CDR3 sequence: CSASHSGASSYNEQFF. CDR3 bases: TGCAGTGCTAGCCATTCCGGGGCTAGCTCCTACAATGAGCAGTTCTTC.

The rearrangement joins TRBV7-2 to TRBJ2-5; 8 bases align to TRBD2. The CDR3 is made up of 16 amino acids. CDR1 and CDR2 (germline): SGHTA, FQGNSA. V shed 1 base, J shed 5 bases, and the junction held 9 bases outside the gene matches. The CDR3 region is CASSLVGSGGVETQYF. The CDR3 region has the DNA TGTGCCAGCAGCTTAGTAGGAAGCGGGGGTGTGGAGACCCAGTACTTC.

The CDR3 loop reads CSAMTHRVPYNEQFF. The DNA of the CDR3 is TGCAGTGCTATGACTCATCGGGTCCCCTACAATGAGCAGTTCTTC. The genes are TRBV20-1 and TRBJ2-1; D gene unclear. V shed 4 bases and J shed 2 bases, with 15 bases lying between them. Germline CDR1 reads DFQATT; CDR2 reads SNEGSKA (reference sequence). The CDR3 totals 15 residues.

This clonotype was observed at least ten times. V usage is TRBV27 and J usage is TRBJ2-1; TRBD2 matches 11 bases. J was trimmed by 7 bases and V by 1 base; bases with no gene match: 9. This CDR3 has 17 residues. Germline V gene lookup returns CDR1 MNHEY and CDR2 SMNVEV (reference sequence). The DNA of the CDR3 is TGTGCCAGCAGTTTATATCCTCACACTAGCGGGAGTAATGAGCAGTTCTTC. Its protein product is CASSLYPHTSGSNEQFF.

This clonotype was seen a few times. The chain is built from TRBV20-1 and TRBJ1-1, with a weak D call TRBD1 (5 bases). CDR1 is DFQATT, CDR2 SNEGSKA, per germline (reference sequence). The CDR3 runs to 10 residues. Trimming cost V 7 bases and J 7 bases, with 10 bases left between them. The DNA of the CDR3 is TGCAGTGGTCTGGGGGATGAAGCTTTCTTT. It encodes CSGLGDEAFF.

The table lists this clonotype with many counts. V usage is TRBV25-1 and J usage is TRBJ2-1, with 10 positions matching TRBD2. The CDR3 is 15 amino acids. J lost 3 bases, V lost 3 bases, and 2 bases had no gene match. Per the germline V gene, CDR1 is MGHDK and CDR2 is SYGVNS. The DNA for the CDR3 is TGTGCCAGCAGTGATATAGCGGGGGGCTACAATGAGCAGTTCTTC. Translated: CASSDIAGGYNEQFF.

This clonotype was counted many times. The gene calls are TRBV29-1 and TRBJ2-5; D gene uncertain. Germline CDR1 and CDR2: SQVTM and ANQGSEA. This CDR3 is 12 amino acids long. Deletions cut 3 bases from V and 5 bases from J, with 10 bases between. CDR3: CSVEVTRETQYF. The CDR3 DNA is TGCAGCGTTGAGGTTACGCGGGAGACCCAGTACTTC.